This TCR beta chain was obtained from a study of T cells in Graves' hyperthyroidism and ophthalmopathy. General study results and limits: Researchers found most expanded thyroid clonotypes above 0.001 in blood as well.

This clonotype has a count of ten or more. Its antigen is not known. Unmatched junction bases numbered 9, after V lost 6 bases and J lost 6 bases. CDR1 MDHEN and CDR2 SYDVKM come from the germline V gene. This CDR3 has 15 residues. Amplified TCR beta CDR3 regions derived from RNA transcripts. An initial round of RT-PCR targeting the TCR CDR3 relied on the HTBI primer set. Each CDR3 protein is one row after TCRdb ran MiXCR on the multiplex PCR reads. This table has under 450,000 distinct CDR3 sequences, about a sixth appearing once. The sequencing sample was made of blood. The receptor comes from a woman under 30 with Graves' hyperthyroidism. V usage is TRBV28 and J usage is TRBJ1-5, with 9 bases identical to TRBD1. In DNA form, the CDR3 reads TGTGCCAGCAGATCCGACAGGGGGGGGGCTCAGCCCCAGCATTTT. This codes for CASRSDRGGAQPQHF.